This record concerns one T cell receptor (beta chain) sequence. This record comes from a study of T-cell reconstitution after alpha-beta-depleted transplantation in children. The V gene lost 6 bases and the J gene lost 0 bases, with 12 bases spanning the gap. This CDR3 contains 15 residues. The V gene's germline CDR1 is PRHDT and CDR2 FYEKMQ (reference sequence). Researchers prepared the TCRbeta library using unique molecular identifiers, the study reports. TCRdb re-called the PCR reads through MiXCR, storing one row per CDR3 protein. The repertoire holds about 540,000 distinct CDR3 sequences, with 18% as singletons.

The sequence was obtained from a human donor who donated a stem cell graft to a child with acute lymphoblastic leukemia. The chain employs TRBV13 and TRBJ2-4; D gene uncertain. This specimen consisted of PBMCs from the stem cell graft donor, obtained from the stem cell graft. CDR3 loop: CASRIRLLAKNIQYF. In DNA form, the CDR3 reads TGTGCCAGCAGAATCCGGCTACTAGCCAAAAACATTCAGTACTTC.